Sequencing of this TCR beta chain was carried out in a study of beta chain features in type 1 diabetes. Blood was collected once per donor into heparin, averaging approximately 110 mL. The authors obtained over 95% purity in all sorted populations. Study observations and caveats: Any HLA effect on TCRB rearrangement was left unresolved by small sub-analyses. People with Type 1 diabetes carried modestly yet significantly shorter TCRB CDR3s in all four CD4+ subsets.

This clone turned up a few times. Its antigen remains unidentified. The study reverse transcribed the entire isolated RNA, so it sequenced expressed TCRB transcripts. It was found that naive, central memory and regulatory T cell samples averaged approximately 3.6 million reads. Here immunoSEQ multiplex PCR was the method, and the copy in TCRdb shows in-frame clones only, minus some. The data contain hundreds of thousands of clones, over 12% of them seen just once; the ten biggest clones take up just under 0.04%. Per the germline V gene, CDR1 is MGHDK and CDR2 is SYGVNS. V was pared by 7 bases and J by 5 bases, with 20 bases between. The CDR3 runs 15 residues.

The TCR was taken from a man younger than 35 with type 1 diabetes. V usage is TRBV25-1 and J usage is TRBJ1-2; perhaps TRBD1 as D (5 bases). Sequenced input: naive CD4+ T cells from blood. CDR3 amino acids: CASTPTRRGVYGYTF. CDR3 DNA: TGTGCCAGCACGCCTACACGTCGGGGGGTATATGGCTACACCTTC.